The 16 T cell receptor beta chains in this list originate from one sample, sequenced in a study of glioma-infiltrating T cells. The iRepertoire nested amplicon-rescue multiplex PCR amplified TCR alpha and beta CDR3s from RNA. TCRdb reanalysed the multiplex PCR reads using MiXCR and keeps one entry per CDR3 protein. The sample lists about 190,000 distinct CDR3 sequences, over 30% occurring once. Material: glioma tissue, nonneoplastic brain tissue, or PBMCs (not recorded which). These receptor sequences come from a human donor with low-grade glioma or glioblastoma, undergoing nonglioma brain surgery, or in good health (not recorded which).

This clonotype has ten or more counts. The chain is built from TRBV5-1 and TRBJ1-3, with no clear D. The CDR3 runs 15 residues. Looked up from germline, CDR1 is SGHRS and CDR2 is YFSETQ. V was cut by 0 bases and J by 0 bases, with 7 bases left in between. The CDR3 nucleotides are TGCGCCAGCAGCTTGGGTCCTAGCTCTGGAAACACCATATATTTT. It specifies CASSLGPSSGNTIYF. Complete variable domain (other parts from reference TRBV5-1 and TRBJ1-3): KAGVTQTPRYLIKTRGQQVTLSCSPISGHRSVSWYQQTPGQGLQFLFEYFSETQRNKGNFPGRFSGRQFSNSRSEMNVSTLELGDSALYLCASSLGPSSGNTIYFGEGSWLTVV.

As to this clonotype: With a much larger clone just one base away, this may be a read error. This chain links TRBV3-1 with TRBJ1-6; D may be TRBD1 (6 bases). In germline, CDR1 is LGHDT, CDR2 YNNKEL (reference sequence). CDR3 length equals 14 residues. CDR3 coding DNA: TGTGCCAGCGGCCAGGACAGTTATGGTTCACCCCTCCACTTT. Encoded protein: CASGQDSYGSPLHF.

In its sample, this clonotype was seen many times. The rearrangement links TRBV28 to TRBJ2-7, with 10 bases that match TRBD2. This CDR3 is 20 amino acids long. The germline V gene has CDR1 MDHEN and CDR2 SYDVKM. Trimming took 5 bases from V and 1 from J; bases not matched to a gene: 20. The CDR3 loop reads CASSPIPGLATVPGSYEQYF. The DNA of the CDR3 is TGTGCCAGCAGTCCGATTCCGGGACTAGCGACAGTTCCGGGATCCTACGAGCAGTACTTC.

In this sample, this clonotype turned up many times. V usage is TRBV10-3 and J usage is TRBJ2-7, with D possibly matching TRBD2 (6 bases). CDR1 is ENHRY, CDR2 SYGVKD, per germline. This CDR3 contains 15 residues. V shed 6 bases and J shed 5 bases, with 20 bases lying between them. Here the CDR3 DNA reads TGTGCCATCAGGGATGAGACTAGAACAGTCCACGAGCAGTACTTC. It translates to CAIRDETRTVHEQYF.

Ten or more counts support this clonotype. The chain has TRBV20-1 and TRBJ2-7, with 7 bases lining up with TRBD2. From germline, CDR1 is DFQATT and CDR2 SNEGSKA (reference sequence). This CDR3 spans 14 amino acids. Unmatched junction bases numbered 6, after V lost 0 bases and J lost 4 bases. The chain's CDR3 is CSAREASGVYEQYF. The CDR3 bases are TGCAGTGCTAGAGAGGCTAGCGGAGTTTACGAGCAGTACTTC.

A remark on this clonotype: A junction boundary mismatches the germline segment, possibly from a read error. The V call is TRBV4-1, the J call TRBJ2-1; TRBD1 is a possible D gene (8 bases). CDR1 is MGHRA, CDR2 YSYEKL, per germline. CDR3 size: 17 residues. Written as DNA, the CDR3 is TGCGCCAGCAGCCAAGGGACAGGGAGGGCGGGAGTGAATGAGCGGTTCTTC. Residues: CASSQGTGRAGVNERFF.

This clonotype has more than one count but fewer than ten. The gene calls are TRBV4-1 and TRBJ2-1; D gene unclear. The length of the CDR3 is 13 residues. With 1 base removed from V and 8 bases from J, the gap between germline ends came to 9 bases. Germline V CDR1 and CDR2: MGHRA, YSYEKL. CDR3 in amino acids: CASSQVVPDEQFF. CDR3 bases: TGCGCCAGCAGCCAAGTGGTTCCGGATGAGCAGTTCTTC.

The CDR3 coding sequence is TGTGCCAGCAGCCATTCAGAGGACTCCTACGAGCAGTACTTC. Protein: CASSHSEDSYEQYF. The V and J genes are TRBV5-6 and TRBJ2-7; the D is unclear. The germline V gene has CDR1 SGHDT and CDR2 YYEEEE. The CDR3 contains 14 residues. V lost 4 bases and J lost 0, with 11 bases in between.

To note about this clonotype: At one end the junction does not follow the germline gene, possibly because of a read error. For the CDR3, the DNA is TGTGCCAGCATTTTAGAGCATTGTACTGAAAAACTGTTTTTT. Its translation is CASILEHCTEKLFF. This chain joins TRBV27 and TRBJ1-4; D unresolved. In germline, CDR1 is MNHEY, CDR2 SMNVEV (reference sequence). The CDR3 is 14 amino acids.

Note on this clonotype: Its ends do not fully match the called genes, so a read error is possible. V gene TRBV27 combines with J gene TRBJ2-1; 7 bases agree with TRBD1. Germline CDR1 reads MNHEY; CDR2 reads SMNVEV (reference sequence). This CDR3 is 14 amino acids long. CDR3 in DNA: TGTGCTAGCAAGGACAGGCTCTCCTACAATGAGCAGTTCTTC. It yields the protein CASKDRLSYNEQFF.

In its sample, this clonotype was seen a few times. This chain uses TRBV5-4 with TRBJ1-1, with D possibly TRBD1 on 5 matching bases. Germline V CDR1 and CDR2: SGHNT, YYREEE (reference sequence). The CDR3 totals 15 residues. Trimming stripped 2 bases from V and 3 bases from J, with 14 bases between. In DNA, the CDR3 is TGTGCCAGCAGCTTAGACAGTTCGTCGGACACTGAAGCTTTCTTT. Residues: CASSLDSSSDTEAFF.

This clonotype has ten or more counts. At one end the junction does not follow the germline gene, possibly because of a read error. The chain recombines TRBV4-1 with TRBJ2-7, with 14 bases that match TRBD2. CDR3 size: 15 residues. The germline CDR1 and CDR2 sequences are MGHRA and YSYEKL. Here the CDR3 reads CASSQGLAGAYEQYF. CDR3 DNA: TGTGCCAGCAGCCAGGGACTAGCGGGAGCCTACGAGCAGTACTTC.

V and J are TRBV6-4 and TRBJ1-1; TRBD1 is a possible D gene (5 bases). This CDR3 has 14 residues. The germline V gene encodes CDR1 MRHNA and CDR2 SNTAGT. The germline V and J ends were trimmed by 3 bases and 6 bases, with 14 bases remaining between them. The CDR3 DNA reads as TGTGCCAGCAGTGATACAGGCGCCGGGCCTGAAGCTTTCTTT. Amino acids: CASSDTGAGPEAFF.

In its sample, this clonotype was seen once. The junction shows a germline mismatch at one end, possibly a read error. V and J are TRBV4-3 and TRBJ2-1, with D unresolved. This CDR3 spans 17 amino acids. Germline CDR1 is LGHNA and CDR2 is YSLEER. CDR3 DNA: TGCGCCAGCAGCGAAATATTACGGGCCCACTATAACAATGAGCAGTCCTTC. Translated: CASSEILRAHYNNEQSF.

Only a few counts were recorded for this clonotype. V and J are TRBV2 and TRBJ2-6; D is possibly TRBD1 (5 bases). This CDR3 spans 14 amino acids. V was cut by 8 bases and J by 0 bases, with 8 bases left in between. Germline loops: CDR1 SNHLY, CDR2 FYNNEI. Written as DNA, the CDR3 is TGTGCCAGCCTCAGGGACTCTGGGGCCAACGTCCTGACTTTC. Encoded protein: CASLRDSGANVLTF.

This clonotype was counted between two and nine times. The V call is TRBV29-1, the J call TRBJ1-1, with TRBD1 matching 8 bases. Trimming cost V 6 bases and J 0 bases; bases outside gene matches: 3. The CDR3 extends over 13 amino acids. The germline CDR1 and CDR2 sequences are SQVTM and ANQGSEA. The CDR3 region has the DNA TGCAGCGTCGACAGGGGTTTGAACACTGAAGCTTTCTTT. Translation gives CSVDRGLNTEAFF.